The TCR beta chain described here comes from a study of shared T cell receptors in the human thymus. TCRdb keeps only in-frame clones here, not all; method: immunoSEQ multiplex PCR. The repertoire holds fewer than 700,000 clones, with approximately 88% as singletons. The CDR3 spans 14 residues. Germline loops: CDR1 SGHKS, CDR2 YYEKEE (reference sequence). V lost 0 bases to trimming and J lost 9 bases, with 13 bases between them. In addition, the sample was reused for a study of human thymus T cells. That study adds: The donors were infants in Finland with congenital heart defects, otherwise immunologically healthy. Resections from corrective heart surgery provided thymus tissue. An apparent bias in V and J gene usage was seen in thymic and blood repertoires. Highly overlapping thymic repertoires among unrelated individuals were reported in related research.

Sequencing was performed on thymocytes. This chain connects TRBV5-5 to TRBJ1-5, with TRBD1 as a possible D gene (6 bases). This sequence was found in a boy under three years old with a congenital heart defect. Written as DNA, the CDR3 is TGTGCCAGCAGCTTGGAAGGGGGAGTTGGGCCCCAGCATTTT. It yields the protein CASSLEGGVGPQHF.